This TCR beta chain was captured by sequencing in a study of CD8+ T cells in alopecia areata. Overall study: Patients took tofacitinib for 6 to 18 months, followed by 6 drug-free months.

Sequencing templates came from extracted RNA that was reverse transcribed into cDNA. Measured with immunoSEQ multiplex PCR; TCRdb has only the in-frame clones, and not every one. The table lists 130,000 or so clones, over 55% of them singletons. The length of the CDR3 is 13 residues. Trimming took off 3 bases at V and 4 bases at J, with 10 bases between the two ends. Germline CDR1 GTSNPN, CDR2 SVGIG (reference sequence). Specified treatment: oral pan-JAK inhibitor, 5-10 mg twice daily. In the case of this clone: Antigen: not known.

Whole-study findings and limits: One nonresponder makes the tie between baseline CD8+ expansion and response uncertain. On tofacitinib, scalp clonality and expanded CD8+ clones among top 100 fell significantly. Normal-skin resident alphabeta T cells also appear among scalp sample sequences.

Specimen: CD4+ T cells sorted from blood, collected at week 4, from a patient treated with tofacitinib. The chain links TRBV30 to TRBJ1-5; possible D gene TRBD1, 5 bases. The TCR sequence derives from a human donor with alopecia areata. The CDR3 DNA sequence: TGTGCCTGGAGCGGGGACCGGAATCAGCCCCAGCATTTT. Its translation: CAWSGDRNQPQHF.